This passage covers 10 T cell receptor beta chains from one sample sequenced in a study of cytomegalovirus exposure and HLA in healthy donors. Libraries were prepared by immunoSEQ multiplex PCR; TCRdb keeps only in-frame clonotypes and omits some of them. The data show over 120,000 clones, with approximately 90% seen just once and over 5% held by the top ten. The sequenced sample consisted of PBMCs. The receptors originated from a woman in her twenties or thirties in good health and CMV-seropositive.

The rearrangement links TRBV19 to TRBJ2-7; no reliable D call. Trimming shortened V by 5 bases and J by 0 bases, and 11 bases separated the two germline ends. The CDR3 spans 14 residues. Germline assignment: CDR1 LNHDA and CDR2 SQIVND (reference sequence). The CDR3 DNA reads as TGTGCCAGTAGTCCACAGCTAACCTCCTACGAGCAGTACTTC. Protein: CASSPQLTSYEQYF.

Here the CDR3 reads CASIQRGGSDTQYF. The CDR3 DNA is TGTGCCAGCATTCAGCGGGGGGGCTCAGATACGCAGTATTTT. This sequence joins TRBV28 and TRBJ2-3, with 10 bases matching TRBD2. Trimming cost V 7 bases and J 4 bases; bases outside gene matches: 5. CDR3 length equals 14 residues. Germline CDR1 is MDHEN and CDR2 is SYDVKM.

The gene calls are TRBV9 and TRBJ2-7, with 10 bases aligning to TRBD1. With 2 bases clipped from V and 6 bases from J, the junction kept 11 bases outside the gene matches. The germline V gene encodes CDR1 SGDLS and CDR2 YYNGEE. The CDR3 is 16 amino acids. The CDR3 region has the DNA TGTGCCAGCAGCGTCGCGATCACGGGACAGGGGACCGAGCAGTACTTC. Translating gives CASSVAITGQGTEQYF.

The chain recombines TRBV9 with TRBJ2-7; tentatively, D is TRBD2 (6 bases). Trimming stripped 4 bases from V and 3 bases from J, with 14 bases between. The germline CDR1 and CDR2 sequences are SGDLS and YYNGEE. The CDR3 is made up of 14 amino acids. CDR3 DNA: TGTGCCAGCAGCCCTCCGGGACTCAGCTACGAGCAGTACTTC. This encodes CASSPPGLSYEQYF.

V is TRBV6-5 and J is TRBJ2-2; 9 nucleotides align to TRBD2. V was pared by 2 bases and J by 6 bases, with 7 bases of the junction left unmatched. This CDR3 comprises 16 residues. CDR1 is MNHEY and CDR2 is SVGAGI in the germline V gene. CDR3 bases: TGTGCCAGCAGTTACGTGGCGGGGGGGATCCCCGGGGAGCTGTTTTTT. Translation gives CASSYVAGGIPGELFF.

This rearrangement joins TRBV28 to TRBJ1-6; D not resolved. The V end was cut by 7 bases, the J end by 15 bases, with 25 bases between. This CDR3 comprises 15 residues. The germline V gene has CDR1 MDHEN and CDR2 SYDVKM. The CDR3 sequence is CASIEDDTRVRVLHF. The DNA of the CDR3 is TGTGCCAGCATCGAAGACGACACGCGCGTGAGGGTCCTCCACTTT.

This clone was seen once. The chain carries TRBV29-1 and TRBJ2-2, with 8 nucleotides matching TRBD1. This CDR3 has 13 amino acids. J gave up 4 bases and V 8 bases, and 6 bases lay outside the gene matches. Germline values: CDR1 SQVTM, CDR2 ANQGSEA. CDR3 loop: CSTTGGGTGELFF. Written as DNA, the CDR3 is TGCAGCACTACAGGGGGAGGCACCGGGGAGCTGTTTTTT.

The chain is built from TRBV7-7 and TRBJ2-5; TRBD1 might be the D (6 bases). The CDR3 runs to 15 residues. Per the germline V gene, CDR1 is SSHAT and CDR2 is FNYEAQ (reference sequence). V dropped 5 bases and J dropped 2 bases, with 15 bases sitting between them. The CDR3 region is CASSRRPGQQETQYF. For the CDR3, the DNA is TGTGCCAGCAGCCGCCGACCGGGACAACAAGAGACCCAGTACTTC.

The chain links TRBV10-3 to TRBJ2-7; tentatively, D is TRBD2 (5 bases). Trimming shortened V by 10 bases and J by 6 bases, and 16 bases separated the two germline ends. Per germline, CDR1 ENHRY and CDR2 SYGVKD. The CDR3 length is 12 residues. DNA of the CDR3: TGTGCCACCAAGGAGAATCGGGGCGAGCAGTACTTC. This encodes CATKENRGEQYF.

This clone has a handful of counts. This chain uses TRBV7-3 with TRBJ1-2, with TRBD1 as a possible D gene (6 bases). This CDR3 contains 13 residues. The V end was cut by 5 bases, the J end by 6 bases, with 13 bases between. CDR1 and CDR2 from the germline V gene are SGHTA and FQGTGA. The DNA for the CDR3 is TGTGCCAGCAGCGCACAGGGATCCAATGGCTACACCTTC. As protein: CASSAQGSNGYTF.